This T cell receptor beta chain was profiled in a study of OX40 agonist ivuxolimab in advanced cancers. Trimming left V 0 bases short and J 4 bases short, with 7 bases between. The germline CDR1 and CDR2 sequences are SGHDT and YYEEEE. CDR3 size: 13 residues. A remark on this clone: What it binds is not known.

Study-wide results and caveats: Fewer expanded clones were found on average in CD4+ than in CD8+ T cells.

This table comes from immunoSEQ multiplex PCR, and its TCRdb copy is limited to in-frame clones, with some not included. The repertoire consists of 65,000 to 100,000 clones, with about 80% occurring once and the leading ten covering 6.6%. The material sequenced was CD4+ or CD8+ T cells sorted from blood, taken in a trial of the OX40 agonist ivuxolimab. The sequence was collected from an adult with an advanced solid tumor such as melanoma, head and neck, liver or kidney cancer. The J gene is TRBJ2-5, the V gene TRBV5-6; no clear D. The CDR3 region is CASSLDPGETQYF. CDR3 bases: TGTGCCAGCAGCTTGGACCCTGGAGAGACCCAGTACTTC.